Listed below are T cell receptor beta chains from one sample, sequenced in a study of T cell responses to AZD1222 COVID-19 vaccine. Profiling relied on immunoSEQ multiplex PCR, and the TCRdb table lists in-frame clones only, not all of them. The data hold 130,000 or so clones, with approximately 95% observed a single time. Sample: peripheral blood, taken on day 0 of MenACWY control vaccination. These receptors originate from an adult in good health. The CDR3 runs from the conserved cysteine through the conserved F or W. A D gene is named only where the DNA matches it firmly. Not every row has a clone size; where given, it reads once, few, many or a size class.

j_call	v_call	clone_size	d_call	cdr3_nt	cdr3_aa
TRBJ2-4	TRBV6-5	.	TRBD1	TGTGCCAGCAGTTACTCAACCCAGGGGGAAGGCATTCAGTACTTC	CASSYSTQGEGIQYF
TRBJ1-6	TRBV6-5	.	.	TGTGCCACCTTGGACGGGTATAATTCACCCCTCCACTTT	CATLDGYNSPLHF
TRBJ2-3	TRBV14	.	.	TGTGCCAGCAGCCGACTGGTTCCTTCAGATACGCAGTATTTT	CASSRLVPSDTQYF
TRBJ1-1	TRBV11-2	.	.	TGTGCCAGCAGCGAGATTAGGCTGTCGAACACTGAAGCTTTCTTT	CASSEIRLSNTEAFF
TRBJ1-4	TRBV7-9	.	.	TGTGCCAGCAGCCGCGCCGGGGAAAAACTGTTTTTT	CASSRAGEKLFF
TRBJ1-6	TRBV9	few	.	TGTGCCAGCAGCGCCAGGTCCGATAATTCACCCCTCCACTTT	CASSARSDNSPLHF
TRBJ2-5	TRBV7-2	.	.	TGTGCCAGCAGCCCCGGACGAGAGACCCAGTACTTC	CASSPGRETQYF
TRBJ2-2	TRBV6-6	.	.	TGTGCCAGCAGTTACTCTAGGGGAGGCGGGGAGCTGTTTTTT	CASSYSRGGGELFF
TRBJ1-2	TRBV5-4	once	.	TGTGCCAGCAGCTTGTGGGCAGGGGCCCGCTATGGCTACACCTTC	CASSLWAGARYGYTF
TRBJ2-3	TRBV11-2	.	TRBD2	TGTGCCAGCAGCACGGGACTAGCGGATACGCAGTATTTT	CASSTGLADTQYF
TRBJ2-2	TRBV6-5	once	.	TGTGCCAGCAGTTACCTCCCAGGGGCCGGGGAGCTGTTTTTT	CASSYLPGAGELFF
TRBJ2-1	TRBV5-6	.	.	TGTGCCAGCGATGAGGAGGGGACCCCGGGGAATGAGCAGTTCTTC	CASDEEGTPGNEQFF
TRBJ1-3	TRBV2	once	.	TGTGCCAGCAGTGGCCTCCGTCGCGATCCCATATATTTT	CASSGLRRDPIYF
TRBJ1-1	TRBV19	.	TRBD1	TGTGCCAGTAGTATCTGGGACAGGGCCTCGAGAAAGGGGAACACTGAAGCTTTCTTT	CASSIWDRASRKGNTEAFF
TRBJ2-5	TRBV27	.	.	TGTGCCAGCAGTTCCCGGCCGGACGGTGGAGGAGAGACCCAGTACTTC	CASSSRPDGGGETQYF
TRBJ1-1	TRBV6-6	.	.	TGTGCCAGCAGCCAACAGGCATACACTGAAGCTTTCTTT	CASSQQAYTEAFF
TRBJ1-2	TRBV19	.	.	TGTGCCAGTACCCTCGAGCGGAACCCCAGCTATGGCTACACCTTC	CASTLERNPSYGYTF
TRBJ2-5	TRBV5-1	.	TRBD1	TGCGCCAGCAGCTTTAGGGGACAGGGAGGCAATTGGGTTGAGACCCAGTACTTC	CASSFRGQGGNWVETQYF
TRBJ1-2	TRBV28	.	.	TGTGCCAGCAGTTTCAGTGGCAGGGTGGCCTATGGCTACACCTTC	CASSFSGRVAYGYTF
TRBJ1-1	TRBV19	.	.	TGTGCCAGTAGTATTGGTCTGTGGAACACTGAAGCTTTCTTT	CASSIGLWNTEAFF
TRBJ2-1	TRBV19	.	TRBD1	TGTGCCAGTAGTTCCCTCCGGGACAGATACTCGAGCTCCTACAATGAGCAGTTCTTC	CASSSLRDRYSSSYNEQFF
TRBJ2-1	TRBV27	.	.	TGTGCCAGCAGTTTTTACGGGGTCGCGGGATCGAATGAGCAGTTCTTC	CASSFYGVAGSNEQFF
TRBJ2-1	TRBV2	.	TRBD1	TGTGCCAGCAGTGTAATTGGGGGACAGGCATTGGTCTACAATGAGCAGTTCTTC	CASSVIGGQALVYNEQFF
TRBJ1-5	TRBV7-8	.	.	TGTGCCAGCAGCTTAGCCGGGGGGCAGCCCCAGCATTTT	CASSLAGGQPQHF
TRBJ1-6	TRBV6-1	.	.	TGTGCCAGCAGTGAACAGGGTCTATATAATTCACCCCTCCACTTT	CASSEQGLYNSPLHF
TRBJ2-7	TRBV5-1	.	.	TGCGCCAGCAGCCTGGACGGAGACTACGAGCAGTACTTC	CASSLDGDYEQYF
TRBJ2-5	TRBV19	.	.	TGTGCCAGTAGCGGATCAGGGGAAGAGACCCAGTACTTC	CASSGSGEETQYF
TRBJ2-3	TRBV4-2	once	.	TGTGCCAGCAGCCCCCGGACAGTAAGCACAGATACGCAGTATTTT	CASSPRTVSTDTQYF
TRBJ1-5	TRBV6-2/TRBV6-3	.	.	TGTGCCAGCAGTTCACAGGGTAGGGGCAATCAGCCCCAGCATTTT	CASSSQGRGNQPQHF
TRBJ2-1	TRBV11-2	.	TRBD2	TGTGCCAGCAGCCCCCGACTAGCGGGGGGCCGGAATGAGCAGTTCTTC	CASSPRLAGGRNEQFF
TRBJ1-4	TRBV3-1/TRBV3-2	.	.	TGTGCCAGCAGCCAACCCAAGGGGGTTCAACTGTTTTTT	CASSQPKGVQLFF
TRBJ1-1	TRBV28	.	.	TGTGCCAGCAGTTTACCCCAGAACACTGAAGCTTTCTTT	CASSLPQNTEAFF
TRBJ1-2	TRBV28	.	TRBD1	TGTGCCAGCAGTTCCCAGGGACAGGGCCGCTATGGCTACACCTTC	CASSSQGQGRYGYTF
TRBJ2-3	TRBV5-1	.	.	TGCGCCAGCAGCTTGGCCTTCAACACAGATACGCAGTATTTT	CASSLAFNTDTQYF
TRBJ1-2	TRBV16	.	.	TGTGCCAGCAGCCTCATAGGACGCGACGGCTACACCTTC	CASSLIGRDGYTF
TRBJ2-5	TRBV2	.	.	TGTGCCAGCAGTGAAAGGACGGACCAAGAGACCCAGTACTTC	CASSERTDQETQYF
TRBJ1-6	TRBV2	.	.	TGTGCCAGCAGTGGGGGCCTTCCCAGGGGTAGTTCACCCCTCCACTTT	CASSGGLPRGSSPLHF
TRBJ2-1	TRBV25-1	.	TRBD2	TGTGCCAGCAGTGGGGGGAGGGGTCTTGAGCAGTTCTTC	CASSGGRGLEQFF
TRBJ2-5	TRBV6-1	.	.	TGTGCCAGCAGTGAACTTCAGGGCGAGACCCAGTACTTC	CASSELQGETQYF
TRBJ1-4	TRBV5-6	.	.	TGTGCCAGCAGCCTCATACAGGGAGCAACTAATGAAAAACTGTTTTTT	CASSLIQGATNEKLFF
TRBJ1-3	TRBV29-1	.	TRBD1	TGCAGCGTGGGGACAGGTCTCGGTCCGGGCTCTGGAAACACCATATATTTT	CSVGTGLGPGSGNTIYF
TRBJ1-5	TRBV19	.	.	TGTGCCAGTAGTATAGTACAGGACAGCAATCAGCCCCAGCATTTT	CASSIVQDSNQPQHF
TRBJ2-5	TRBV5-1	.	.	TGCGCCAGCAGCTTGGGGCAGGAAGAGACCCAGTACTTC	CASSLGQEETQYF
TRBJ1-3	TRBV5-1	few	TRBD1	TGCGCCAGCACAGGGGGCGGCCCTGGAAACACCATATATTTT	CASTGGGPGNTIYF
TRBJ2-5	TRBV28	.	.	TGTGCCAGCAGTTTATCGGGGCGGGAGACCCAGTACTTC	CASSLSGRETQYF
TRBJ1-1	TRBV9	.	.	TGTGCCAGCAGCGGCTCGGGGGGTGGTGTAGAAGCTTTCTTT	CASSGSGGGVEAFF
TRBJ1-3	TRBV25-1	few	TRBD1	TGTGCCAGCAGTGAAGGGACAGCTTCTGGAAACACCATATATTTT	CASSEGTASGNTIYF
TRBJ1-5	TRBV30	.	.	TGTGCCTGGAGTCCCTCTCTCCCCTCATACAATCAGCCCCAGCATTTT	CAWSPSLPSYNQPQHF
TRBJ2-7	TRBV27	.	.	TGTGCCAGCAGTCGGACAGTTGGAGCGTACGAGCAGTACTTC	CASSRTVGAYEQYF
TRBJ1-5	TRBV7-9	.	.	TGTGCCAGCAGCCTGACAGACAATCAGCCCCAGCATTTT	CASSLTDNQPQHF
TRBJ2-3	TRBV4-1	.	.	TGCGCCAGCAGCCAGGGGAACATAGGGGTCTTGATGACAGATACGCAGTATTTT	CASSQGNIGVLMTDTQYF
TRBJ1-1	TRBV9	.	.	TGTGCCAGCAGCCCTCCTTCCGGGACAGAAGCTTTCTTT	CASSPPSGTEAFF
TRBJ2-1	TRBV7-2	.	.	TGTGCCAGCAGCTTACCGGACAGCCTCAGGTTCTTC	CASSLPDSLRFF
TRBJ2-7	TRBV10-2	.	TRBD1	TGCGCCAGCAGTGAACCGGGACAGGGCTACGAGCAGTACTTC	CASSEPGQGYEQYF
TRBJ2-6	TRBV4-1	.	.	TGCGCCAGCAGCCAAGAAACCGACAGAATCTCTGGGGCCAACGTCCTGACTTTC	CASSQETDRISGANVLTF
TRBJ1-2	TRBV2	.	.	TGTGCCAGCAGGGCCGCAGGGATACGCTACACCTTC	CASRAAGIRYTF
TRBJ1-2	TRBV12-3/TRBV12-4	.	.	TGTGCCAGCAGTTTTGTGGGGAGCGGCTACACCTTC	CASSFVGSGYTF